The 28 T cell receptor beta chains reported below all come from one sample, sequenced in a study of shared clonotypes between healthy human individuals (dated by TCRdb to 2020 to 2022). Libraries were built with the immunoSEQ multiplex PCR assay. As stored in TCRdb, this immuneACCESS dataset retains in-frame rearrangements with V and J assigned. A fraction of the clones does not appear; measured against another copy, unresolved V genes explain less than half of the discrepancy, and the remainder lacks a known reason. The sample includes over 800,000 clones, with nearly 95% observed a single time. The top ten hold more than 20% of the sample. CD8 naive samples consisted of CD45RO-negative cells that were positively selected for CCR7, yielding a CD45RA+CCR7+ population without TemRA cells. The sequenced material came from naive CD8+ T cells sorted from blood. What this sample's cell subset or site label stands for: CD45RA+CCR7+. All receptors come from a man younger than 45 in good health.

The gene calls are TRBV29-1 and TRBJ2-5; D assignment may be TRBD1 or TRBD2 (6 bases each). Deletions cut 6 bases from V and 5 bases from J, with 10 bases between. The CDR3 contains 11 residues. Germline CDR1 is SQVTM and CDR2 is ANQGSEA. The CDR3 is CSVLGGETQYF. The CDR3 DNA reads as TGCAGCGTCTTAGGGGGGGAGACCCAGTACTTC. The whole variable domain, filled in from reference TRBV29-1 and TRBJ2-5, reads SAVISQKPSRDICQRGTSLTIQCQVDSQVTMMFWYRQQPGQSLTLIATANQGSEATYESGFVIDKFPISRPNLTFSTLTVSNMSPEDSSIYLCSVLGGETQYFGPGTRLLVL.

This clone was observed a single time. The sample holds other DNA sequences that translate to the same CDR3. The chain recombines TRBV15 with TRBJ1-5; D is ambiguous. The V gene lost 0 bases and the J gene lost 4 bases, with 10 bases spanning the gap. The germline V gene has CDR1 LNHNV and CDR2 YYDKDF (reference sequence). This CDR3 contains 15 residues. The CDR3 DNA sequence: TGTGCCACCAGCAGAGATCGAAGAGGGAATCAGCCCCAGCATTTT. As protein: CATSRDRRGNQPQHF.

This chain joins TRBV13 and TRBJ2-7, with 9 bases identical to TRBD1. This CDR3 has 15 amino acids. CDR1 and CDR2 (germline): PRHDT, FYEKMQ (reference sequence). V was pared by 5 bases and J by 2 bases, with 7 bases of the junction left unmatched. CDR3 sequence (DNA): TGTGCCAGCAGCCACGGGACAGGGATCGCCTACGAGCAGTACTTC. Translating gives CASSHGTGIAYEQYF.

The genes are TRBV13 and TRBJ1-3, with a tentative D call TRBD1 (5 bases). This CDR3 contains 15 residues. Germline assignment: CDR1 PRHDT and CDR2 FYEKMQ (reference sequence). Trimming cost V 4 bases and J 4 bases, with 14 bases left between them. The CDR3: CASSSPQGRGNTIYF. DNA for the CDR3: TGTGCCAGCAGCTCCCCCCAGGGCAGGGGAAACACCATATATTTT. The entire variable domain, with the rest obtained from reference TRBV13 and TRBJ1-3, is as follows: AAGVIQSPRHLIKEKRETATLKCYPIPRHDTVYWYQQGPGQDPQFLISFYEKMQSDKGSIPDRFSAQQFSDYHSELNMSSLELGDSALYFCASSSPQGRGNTIYFGEGSWLTVV.

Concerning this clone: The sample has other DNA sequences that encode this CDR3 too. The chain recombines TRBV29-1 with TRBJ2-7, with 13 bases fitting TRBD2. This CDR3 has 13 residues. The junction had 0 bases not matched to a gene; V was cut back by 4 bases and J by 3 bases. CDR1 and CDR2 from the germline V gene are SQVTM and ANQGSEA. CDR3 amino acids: CSVGTSGSYEQYF. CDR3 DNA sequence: TGCAGCGTTGGGACTAGCGGGAGCTACGAGCAGTACTTC.

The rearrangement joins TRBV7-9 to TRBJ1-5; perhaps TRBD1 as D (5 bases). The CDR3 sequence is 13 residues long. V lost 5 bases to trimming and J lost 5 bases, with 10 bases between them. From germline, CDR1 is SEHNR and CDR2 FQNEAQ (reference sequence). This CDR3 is CASSRRGDQPQHF. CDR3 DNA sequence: TGTGCCAGCAGCCGTCGGGGGGATCAGCCCCAGCATTTT.

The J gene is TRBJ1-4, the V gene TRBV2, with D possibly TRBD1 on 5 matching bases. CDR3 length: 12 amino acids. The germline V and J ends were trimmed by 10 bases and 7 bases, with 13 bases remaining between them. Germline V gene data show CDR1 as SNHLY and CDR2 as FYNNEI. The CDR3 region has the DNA TGTGCCACACGGGGCAGGGCTGAAAAACTGTTTTTT. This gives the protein CATRGRAEKLFF.

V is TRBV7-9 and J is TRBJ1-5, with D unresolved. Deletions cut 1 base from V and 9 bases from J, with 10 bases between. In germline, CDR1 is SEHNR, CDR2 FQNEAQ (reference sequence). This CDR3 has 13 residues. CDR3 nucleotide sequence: TGTGCCAGCAGCTTAGAAGGATTAGGGCCCCAGCATTTT. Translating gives CASSLEGLGPQHF.

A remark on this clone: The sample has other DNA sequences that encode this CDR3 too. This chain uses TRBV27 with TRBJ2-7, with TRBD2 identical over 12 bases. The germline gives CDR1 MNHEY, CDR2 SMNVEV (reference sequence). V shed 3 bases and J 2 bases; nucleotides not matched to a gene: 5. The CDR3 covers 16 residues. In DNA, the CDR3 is TGTGCCAGCAGTTTCCTTCTAGCGGGAGGGCCCTACGAGCAGTACTTC. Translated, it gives CASSFLLAGGPYEQYF.

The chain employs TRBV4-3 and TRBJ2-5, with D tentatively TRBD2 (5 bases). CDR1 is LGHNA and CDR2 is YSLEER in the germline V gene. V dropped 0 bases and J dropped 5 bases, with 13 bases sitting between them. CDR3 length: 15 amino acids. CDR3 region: CASSQDDPGVETQYF. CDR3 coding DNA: TGCGCCAGCAGCCAAGATGACCCCGGGGTTGAGACCCAGTACTTC.

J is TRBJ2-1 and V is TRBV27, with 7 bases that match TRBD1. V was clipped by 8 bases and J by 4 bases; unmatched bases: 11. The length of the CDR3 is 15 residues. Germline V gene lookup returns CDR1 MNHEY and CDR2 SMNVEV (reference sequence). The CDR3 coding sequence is TGTGCCAGCGGGTCCCCTCCGGGACAGTACAATGAGCAGTTCTTC. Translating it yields CASGSPPGQYNEQFF.

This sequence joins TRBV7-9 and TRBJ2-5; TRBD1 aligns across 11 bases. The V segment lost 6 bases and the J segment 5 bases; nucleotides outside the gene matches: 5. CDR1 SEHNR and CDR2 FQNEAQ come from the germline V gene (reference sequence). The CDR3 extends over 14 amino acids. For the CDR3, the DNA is TGTGCCAGCAGTCCGGACAGGGGGCCGGAGACCCAGTACTTC. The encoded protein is CASSPDRGPETQYF.

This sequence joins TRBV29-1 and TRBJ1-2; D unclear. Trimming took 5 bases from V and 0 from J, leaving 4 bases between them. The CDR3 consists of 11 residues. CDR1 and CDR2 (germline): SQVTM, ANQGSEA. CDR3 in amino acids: CSVKANYGYTF. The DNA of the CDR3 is TGCAGCGTTAAAGCTAACTATGGCTACACCTTC.

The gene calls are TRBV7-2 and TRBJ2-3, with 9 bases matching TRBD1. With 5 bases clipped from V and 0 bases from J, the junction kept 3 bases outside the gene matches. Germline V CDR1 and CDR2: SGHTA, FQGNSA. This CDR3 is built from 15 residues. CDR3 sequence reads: CASSPGQGSTDTQYF. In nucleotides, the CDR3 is TGTGCCAGCAGCCCCGGACAGGGGAGCACAGATACGCAGTATTTT.

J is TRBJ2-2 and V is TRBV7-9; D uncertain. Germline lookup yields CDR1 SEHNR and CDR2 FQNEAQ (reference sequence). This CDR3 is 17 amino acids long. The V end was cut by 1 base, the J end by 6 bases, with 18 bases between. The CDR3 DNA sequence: TGTGCCAGCAGCTTAGACGGTGTGGTTTCCCTGCCCGGGGAGCTGTTTTTT. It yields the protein CASSLDGVVSLPGELFF.

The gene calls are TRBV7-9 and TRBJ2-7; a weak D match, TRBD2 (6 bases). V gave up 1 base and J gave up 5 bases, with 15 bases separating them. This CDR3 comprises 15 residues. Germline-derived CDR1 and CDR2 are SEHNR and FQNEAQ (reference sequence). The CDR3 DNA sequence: TGTGCCAGCAGCTTAGGCGGGGCGGCCCCCCACGAGCAGTACTTC. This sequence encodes CASSLGGAAPHEQYF.

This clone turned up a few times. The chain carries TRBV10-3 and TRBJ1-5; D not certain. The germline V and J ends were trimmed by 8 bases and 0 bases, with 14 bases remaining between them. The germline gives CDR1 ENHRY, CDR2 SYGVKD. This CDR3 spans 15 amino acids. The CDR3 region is CAIGGFVDSNQPQHF. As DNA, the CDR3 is TGTGCCATCGGAGGGTTTGTGGATAGCAATCAGCCCCAGCATTTT.

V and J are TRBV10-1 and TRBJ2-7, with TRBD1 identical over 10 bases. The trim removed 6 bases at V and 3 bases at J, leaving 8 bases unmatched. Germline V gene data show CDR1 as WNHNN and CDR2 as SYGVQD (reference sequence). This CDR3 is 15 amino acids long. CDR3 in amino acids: CASREGTGEGYEQYF. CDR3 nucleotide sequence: TGCGCCAGCAGGGAAGGGACAGGGGAGGGCTACGAGCAGTACTTC.

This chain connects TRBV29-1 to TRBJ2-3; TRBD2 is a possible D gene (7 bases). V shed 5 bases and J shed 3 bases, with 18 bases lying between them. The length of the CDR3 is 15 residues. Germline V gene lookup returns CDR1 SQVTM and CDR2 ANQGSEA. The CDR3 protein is CSVLEGGVNTDTQYF. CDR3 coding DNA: TGCAGCGTTTTGGAGGGGGGGGTAAATACAGATACGCAGTATTTT.

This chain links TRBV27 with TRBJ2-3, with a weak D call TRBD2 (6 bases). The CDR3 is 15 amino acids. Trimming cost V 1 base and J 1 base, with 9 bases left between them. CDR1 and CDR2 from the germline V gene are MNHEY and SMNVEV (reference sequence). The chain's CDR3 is CASSLLLARTDTQYF. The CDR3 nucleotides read TGTGCCAGCAGTTTATTACTAGCCCGCACAGATACGCAGTATTTT.

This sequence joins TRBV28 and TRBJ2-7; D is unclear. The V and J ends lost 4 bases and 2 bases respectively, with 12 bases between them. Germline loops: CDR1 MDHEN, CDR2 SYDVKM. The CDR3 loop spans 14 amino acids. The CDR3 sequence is CASSSLGYPYEQYF. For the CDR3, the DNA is TGTGCCAGCAGTTCGTTAGGGTACCCCTACGAGCAGTACTTC.

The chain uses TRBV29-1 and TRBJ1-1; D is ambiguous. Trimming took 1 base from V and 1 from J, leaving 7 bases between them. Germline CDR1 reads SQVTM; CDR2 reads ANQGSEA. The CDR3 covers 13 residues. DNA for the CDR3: TGCAGCGTTGAAGTCCCAACGAACACTGAAGCTTTCTTT. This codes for CSVEVPTNTEAFF.

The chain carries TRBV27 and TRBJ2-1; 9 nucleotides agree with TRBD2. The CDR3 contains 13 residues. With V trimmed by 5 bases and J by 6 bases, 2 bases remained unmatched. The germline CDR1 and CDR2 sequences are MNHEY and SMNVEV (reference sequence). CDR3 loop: CASSGTSRNEQFF. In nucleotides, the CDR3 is TGTGCCAGCAGTGGGACTAGCCGCAATGAGCAGTTCTTC.

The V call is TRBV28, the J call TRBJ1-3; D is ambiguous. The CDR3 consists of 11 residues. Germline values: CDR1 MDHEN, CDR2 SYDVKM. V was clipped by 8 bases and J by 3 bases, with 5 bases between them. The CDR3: CASSIGNTIYF. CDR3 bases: TGTGCCAGCTCGATTGGAAACACCATATATTTT.

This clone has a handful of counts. CDR3 in DNA: TGTGCCAGCAGCTCTGGCGGACAGCCCAATCAGCCCCAGCATTTT. Protein: CASSSGGQPNQPQHF. The gene calls are TRBV7-9 and TRBJ1-5, with a possible D match to TRBD1 (6 bases). CDR1 and CDR2 from the germline V gene are SEHNR and FQNEAQ (reference sequence). V dropped 4 bases and J dropped 3 bases, with 13 bases sitting between them. The CDR3 spans 15 residues.

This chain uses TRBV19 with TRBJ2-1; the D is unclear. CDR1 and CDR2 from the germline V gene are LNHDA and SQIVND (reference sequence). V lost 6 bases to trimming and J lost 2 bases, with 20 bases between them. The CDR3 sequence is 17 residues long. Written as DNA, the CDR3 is TGTGCCAGTAGCACCGAAGGCGGACCTGTCCCCTACAATGAGCAGTTCTTC. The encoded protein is CASSTEGGPVPYNEQFF.

This CDR3 reads CASSPGLVYEQYF. DNA of the CDR3: TGTGCCAGCAGCCCGGGACTAGTTTACGAGCAGTACTTC. The rearrangement links TRBV11-2 to TRBJ2-7, with TRBD2 identical over 8 bases. Trimming at V came to 5 bases and at J to 4 bases, leaving 4 bases not matched to a gene. CDR1 is SGHAT and CDR2 is FQNNGV in the germline V gene. The CDR3 extends over 13 amino acids.

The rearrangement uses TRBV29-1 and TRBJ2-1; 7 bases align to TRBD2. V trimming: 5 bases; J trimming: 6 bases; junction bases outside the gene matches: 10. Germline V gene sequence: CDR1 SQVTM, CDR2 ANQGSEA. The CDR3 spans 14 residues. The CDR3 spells CSVWEGHSSNEQFF. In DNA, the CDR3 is TGCAGCGTTTGGGAGGGCCATTCGTCCAATGAGCAGTTCTTC.